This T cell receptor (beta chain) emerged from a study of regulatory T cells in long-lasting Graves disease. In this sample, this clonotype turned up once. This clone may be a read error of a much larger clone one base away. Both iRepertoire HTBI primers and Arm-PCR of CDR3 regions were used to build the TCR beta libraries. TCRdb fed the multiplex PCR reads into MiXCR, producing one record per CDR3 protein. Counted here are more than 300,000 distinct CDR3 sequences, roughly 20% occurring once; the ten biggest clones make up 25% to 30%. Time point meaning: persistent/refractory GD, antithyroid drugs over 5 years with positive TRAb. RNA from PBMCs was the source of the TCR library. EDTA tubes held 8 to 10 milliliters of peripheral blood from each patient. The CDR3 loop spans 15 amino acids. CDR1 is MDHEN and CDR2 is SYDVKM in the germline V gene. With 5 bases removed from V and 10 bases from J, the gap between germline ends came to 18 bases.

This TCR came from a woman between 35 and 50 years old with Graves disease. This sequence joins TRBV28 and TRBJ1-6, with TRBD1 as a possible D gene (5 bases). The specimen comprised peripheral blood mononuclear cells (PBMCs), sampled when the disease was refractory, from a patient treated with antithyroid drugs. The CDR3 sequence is CASSLHPGVESPLHF. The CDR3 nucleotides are TGTGCCAGCAGTCTTCATCCGGGGGTAGAATCACCCCTCCACTTT.